This TCR beta chain was identified during a study of early T cells in non-severe SARS-CoV-2 infection. Comment on this clonotype: Antigen: not known.

Study-wide findings and caveats: Comparison of clonotypes with VDJdb favored anti-spike CD8 responses while missing private and CD4 specificities.

Unique molecular identifiers were affixed to single, distinct cDNA molecules. TCRdb ran MiXCR on the 5' RACE reads and lists one entry per CDR3 protein. The table lists about 46,000 distinct CDR3 sequences, over 5% of them singletons. J gave up 4 bases and V 1 base, and 1 base lay outside the gene matches. This CDR3 spans 14 amino acids. This material consisted of whole blood, taken at baseline. This chain uses TRBV12-3 or TRBV12-4 with TRBJ2-5; TRBD2 aligns across 9 bases. This clonotype was obtained from an adult who was a healthcare worker with PCR-confirmed SARS-CoV-2 infection or an uninfected control (not recorded which). In DNA form, the CDR3 reads TGTGCCAGCAGTTTAGGCGGGAGGGGAGAGACCCAGTACTTC. Translating it yields CASSLGGRGETQYF.